The rows below give T cell receptor beta chains drawn from one sample of a study of T cell repertoires in aging, cancer and after chemotherapy. TCRdb re-called the multiplex PCR reads through MiXCR, storing one row per CDR3 protein. The sample yields over 8,500 distinct CDR3 sequences, around a quarter seen once. Sequenced: blood. The origin of the receptors is a human donor in good health. Each CDR3 is given with its conserved first and last residue. The order of the fields is V gene, J gene, D gene, clone size, CDR3 DNA, CDR3 protein. A D gene is named only where the DNA matches it firmly. Clone sizes are given selectively: once, few, many, or a class where the clone is expanded.

>TRBV6-5|TRBJ2-3|TRBD1|medium-sized
TGTGCCAGCACTACGACAGGGAACCTCATTTATACGCAGTATTTT
CASTTTGNLIYTQYF
>TRBV28|TRBJ2-3|TRBD1|.
TGTGCCAGCAGTTTTAGGGGCAGGGGGCAAGATACGCAGTATTTT
CASSFRGRGQDTQYF
>TRBV6-2/TRBV6-3|TRBJ1-1|.|.
TGTGCCAGCAGCCAAGCGAGGGTGACTGAAGCTTTCTTT
CASSQARVTEAFF
>TRBV7-2|TRBJ1-2|TRBD1|medium-sized
TGTGCCAGCACCTCGCGACAGGGGAACTATGGCTACACCTTC
CASTSRQGNYGYTF
>TRBV5-1|TRBJ2-7|.|few
TGCGCCAGCAGCTTGGTATCGCAGGGGGGGACATACGAGCAGTACTTC
CASSLVSQGGTYEQYF
>TRBV7-2|TRBJ2-1|.|medium-sized
TGTGCCAGCAGCTCCTCAGTGGGGGCGAATGAGCAGTTCTTC
CASSSSVGANEQFF
>TRBV20-1|TRBJ2-3|.|.
TGCAGTGCTAGCCTCGAAGACAGGATAACAGATACGCAGTATTTT
CSASLEDRITDTQYF
>TRBV7-9|TRBJ1-4|.|few
TGTGCCAGCAGCTTAGCCAGTGCAACTAATGAAAAACTGTTTTTT
CASSLASATNEKLFF
>TRBV7-9|TRBJ2-2|.|.
TGTGCCAGCAATCCGGGAGATACAGCCGGGGAGCTGTTTTTT
CASNPGDTAGELFF
>TRBV7-9|TRBJ1-4|.|few
TGTGCCAGCAGCTTGGATCGGACGACAACTAATGAAAAACTGTTTTTT
CASSLDRTTTNEKLFF
>TRBV19|TRBJ2-1|TRBD2|medium-sized
TGTGCCAGTAGTCAGATAAGCGGGACCGACAATGAGCAGTTCTTC
CASSQISGTDNEQFF
>TRBV5-4|TRBJ1-1|.|few
TGTGCCAGCAGCGCGTCCGGCAGGGTGATGAACACTGAAGCTTTCTTT
CASSASGRVMNTEAFF
>TRBV7-9|TRBJ2-3|.|.
TGTGCCACGAAGACAGATACGCAGTATTTT
CATKTDTQYF
>TRBV19|TRBJ1-6|TRBD1|.
TGTGCCAGTTGGGAGGGGACAGGATCATATAATTCACCCCTCCACTTT
CASWEGTGSYNSPLHF
>TRBV5-1|TRBJ2-1|.|.
TGCGCCAGCAGCCCCGACGCCGACAATGAGCAGTTCTTC
CASSPDADNEQFF
>TRBV20-1|TRBJ2-1|TRBD2|few
TGCAGTGCTCGACTAGCGGGAGGCCATGAGCAGTTCTTC
CSARLAGGHEQFF
>TRBV7-9|TRBJ1-4|.|few
TGTGCCAGCAGCCCACAGGGAATAGATGAAAAACTGTTTTTT
CASSPQGIDEKLFF
>TRBV5-1|TRBJ2-1|TRBD1|.
TGCGCCAGCAGCTTGGGGGACAGGGACAACAATGAGCAGTTCTTC
CASSLGDRDNNEQFF
>TRBV7-2|TRBJ2-5|.|medium-sized
TGTGCCAGCAGCTTAGACCGAGAGACCCAGTACTTC
CASSLDRETQYF
>TRBV29-1|TRBJ2-3|TRBD2|.
TGCAGCGTCTTGACTAGCGGGAATCGCCGAGATACGCAGTATTTT
CSVLTSGNRRDTQYF
>TRBV6-5|TRBJ1-2|TRBD1|.
TGTGCCAGCAGCCCTACAGGGGCAGGGCGGCACTATGGCTACACCTTC
CASSPTGAGRHYGYTF
>TRBV6-5|TRBJ2-7|.|.
TGTGCCAGCAGTTACCGAGGTGCCTACGAGCAGAACTTC
CASSYRGAYEQNF
>TRBV20-1|TRBJ2-7|TRBD2|medium-sized
TGCAGTGCTAGAGACCCTAGCGGGAGGGCCGAGCAGTACTTC
CSARDPSGRAEQYF
>TRBV20-1|TRBJ1-5|TRBD1|.
TGCAGTGCCAGGACAGGGGGCTCGTCGGGCAATCAGCCCCAGCATTTT
CSARTGGSSGNQPQHF
>TRBV12-3/TRBV12-4|TRBJ1-5|.|medium-sized
TGTGCCAGCAGCTTAGGGGACACCCCTGATCAGCCCCAGCATTTT
CASSLGDTPDQPQHF
>TRBV4-3|TRBJ2-1|.|.
TGCGCCAGCAGCCAAAACGGTTTGCGGGACTCCTACAATGAGCAGTTCTTC
CASSQNGLRDSYNEQFF
>TRBV6-5|TRBJ2-3|.|.
TGTGCCAGCAGTTTACGACAGTTCACAGATACGCAGTATTTT
CASSLRQFTDTQYF
>TRBV7-2|TRBJ2-2|.|.
TGTGCCAGCAGCCCCGTCCGAAGCGGGGAGCTGTTTTTT
CASSPVRSGELFF
>TRBV7-2|TRBJ1-1|TRBD1|medium-sized
TGTGCCAGCAGCTTGGTATCAGGGGGTCCTGAAGCTTTCTTT
CASSLVSGGPEAFF
>TRBV5-1|TRBJ2-2|.|.
TGCGCCAGCAGCGGTCAGGGATCCCCCGGGGAGCTGTTTTTT
CASSGQGSPGELFF
>TRBV5-1|TRBJ1-2|TRBD1|.
TGCGCCAGCAGCATAGGACAGGGTGGATATGGCTACACCTTC
CASSIGQGGYGYTF
>TRBV27|TRBJ2-3|.|.
TGTGCCAGCAGTACACCGGGACAAGACACAGATACGCAGTATTTT
CASSTPGQDTDTQYF
>TRBV11-2|TRBJ2-7|.|few
TGTGCCAGCAGCTTAGGGCGGAACGGGGCCTACGAGCAGTACTTC
CASSLGRNGAYEQYF
>TRBV20-1|TRBJ2-1|TRBD2|medium-sized
TGCAGTGCGAGCCCCAATGCGGGAGGGCCTAGTGAGCAGTTCTTC
CSASPNAGGPSEQFF
>TRBV25-1|TRBJ1-1|TRBD1|few
TGTGCCAGCTTCGGGACAGGGATTTGGAACACTGAAGCTTTCTTT
CASFGTGIWNTEAFF
>TRBV27|TRBJ2-7|.|medium-sized
TGTGCCAGCAGTCCATTGCAGGGACTGCTCTACGAGCAGTACTTC
CASSPLQGLLYEQYF
>TRBV11-3|TRBJ2-1|.|.
TGTGCCAGCAGCGAAACTAGCCGTCACAATGAGCAGTTCTTC
CASSETSRHNEQFF
>TRBV20-1|TRBJ2-1|TRBD1|.
TGCAGTGCCCCCGGGACAGGGATCAGTGAGCAGTTCTTC
CSAPGTGISEQFF
>TRBV20-1|TRBJ2-7|.|medium-sized
TGCAGTGCTAGAGTACCGGACTACGAGCAGTACTTC
CSARVPDYEQYF
>TRBV7-2|TRBJ2-7|TRBD1|medium-sized
TGTGCCAGCAGCTTGTGGGACAGGGGGCTCGAGCAGTACTTC
CASSLWDRGLEQYF
>TRBV6-2/TRBV6-3|TRBJ2-1|TRBD2|few
TGTGCCAGCAGTTTGAAAGGGAGGGCCAAGGAGGATGAGCAGTTCTTC
CASSLKGRAKEDEQFF
>TRBV20-1|TRBJ2-7|.|.
TGCAGTGCTATAGGGGGGGGTGCGGGCGAGCAGTACTTC
CSAIGGGAGEQYF
>TRBV28|TRBJ2-5|.|.
TGTGCCAGCAGTTTTGAGAGGGAAGAGACCCAGTACTTC
CASSFEREETQYF
>TRBV10-1|TRBJ2-1|TRBD2|.
TGCGCCAGCAGCTTCACGGGGACTAGCGGGGGGAATGAGCAGTTCTTC
CASSFTGTSGGNEQFF
>TRBV7-3|TRBJ1-1|.|medium-sized
TGTGCCAGCAGCATGACACAGAACACTGAAGCTTTCTTT
CASSMTQNTEAFF
>TRBV6-2/TRBV6-3|TRBJ2-5|TRBD1|.
TGTGCCAGCAGCACTGGACAGGGGGATGGAGAGACCCAGTACTTC
CASSTGQGDGETQYF
>TRBV28|TRBJ1-5|.|.
TGTGCCAGCAGTTTATGGGGGGTCGATCAGCCCCAGCATTTT
CASSLWGVDQPQHF
>TRBV11-2|TRBJ2-7|.|once
TGTGCCAGCAGCTTTAGAGACGGGATATCCGAGCAGTACTTC
CASSFRDGISEQYF
>TRBV5-4|TRBJ2-1|TRBD2|few
TGTGCCAGCAGCTTGGGGGTGCGGGAGGGCCGGAATGAGCAGTTCTTC
CASSLGVREGRNEQFF
>TRBV21-1|TRBJ1-3|.|.
TGTGCCAGCAGCAAAGGCGGGGGGGGTGTCTCTGGAAACACCATATATTTT
CASSKGGGGVSGNTIYF
>TRBV19|TRBJ1-5|.|medium-sized
TGTGCCAGTAGTATCGGTAGGGATCAGCCCCAGCATTTT
CASSIGRDQPQHF